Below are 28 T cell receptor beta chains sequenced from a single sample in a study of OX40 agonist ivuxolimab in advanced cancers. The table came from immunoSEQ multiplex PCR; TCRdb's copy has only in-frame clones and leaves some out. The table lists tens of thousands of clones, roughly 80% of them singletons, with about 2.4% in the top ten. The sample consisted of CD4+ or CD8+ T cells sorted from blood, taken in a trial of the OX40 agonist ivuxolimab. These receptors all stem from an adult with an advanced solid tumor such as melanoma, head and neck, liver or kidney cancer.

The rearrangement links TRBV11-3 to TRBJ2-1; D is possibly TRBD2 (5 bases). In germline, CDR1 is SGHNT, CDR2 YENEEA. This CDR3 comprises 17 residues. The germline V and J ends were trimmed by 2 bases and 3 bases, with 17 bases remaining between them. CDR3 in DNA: TGTGCCAGCAGCTTACTCCTAAGCGGAGATCTCTACAATGAGCAGTTCTTC. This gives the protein CASSLLLSGDLYNEQFF.

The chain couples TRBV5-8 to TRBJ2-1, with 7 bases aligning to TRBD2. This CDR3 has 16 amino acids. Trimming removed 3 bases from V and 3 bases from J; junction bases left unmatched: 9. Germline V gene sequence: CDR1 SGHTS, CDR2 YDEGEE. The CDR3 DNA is TGTGCCAGCAGCTCGCGGGGCGGGGGAAACTACAATGAGCAGTTCTTC. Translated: CASSSRGGGNYNEQFF.

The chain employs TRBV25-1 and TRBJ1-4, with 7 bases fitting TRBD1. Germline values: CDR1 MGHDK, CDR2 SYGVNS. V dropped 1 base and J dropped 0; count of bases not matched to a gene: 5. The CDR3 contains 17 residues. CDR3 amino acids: CASSESRGTATNEKLFF. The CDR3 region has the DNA TGTGCCAGCAGTGAATCACGGGGGACAGCAACTAATGAAAAACTGTTTTTT.

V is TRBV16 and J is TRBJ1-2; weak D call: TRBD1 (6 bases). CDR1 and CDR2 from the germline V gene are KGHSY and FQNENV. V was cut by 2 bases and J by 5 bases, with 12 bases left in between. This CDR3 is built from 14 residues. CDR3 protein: CASSQIPGAYGYTF. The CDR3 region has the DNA TGTGCCAGCAGCCAAATTCCGGGGGCATATGGCTACACCTTC.

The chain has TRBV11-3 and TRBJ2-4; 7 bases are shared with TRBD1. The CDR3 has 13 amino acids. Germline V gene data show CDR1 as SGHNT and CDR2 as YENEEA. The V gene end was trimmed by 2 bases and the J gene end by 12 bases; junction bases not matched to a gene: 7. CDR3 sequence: CASSLTRQGTQYF. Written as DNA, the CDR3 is TGTGCCAGCAGCTTAACCCGACAGGGAACTCAGTACTTC.

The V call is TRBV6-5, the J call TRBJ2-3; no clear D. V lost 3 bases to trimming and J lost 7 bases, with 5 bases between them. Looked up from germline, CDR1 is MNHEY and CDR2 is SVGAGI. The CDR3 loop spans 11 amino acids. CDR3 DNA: TGTGCCAGCAGTTATGAGAATACGCAGTATTTT. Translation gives CASSYENTQYF.

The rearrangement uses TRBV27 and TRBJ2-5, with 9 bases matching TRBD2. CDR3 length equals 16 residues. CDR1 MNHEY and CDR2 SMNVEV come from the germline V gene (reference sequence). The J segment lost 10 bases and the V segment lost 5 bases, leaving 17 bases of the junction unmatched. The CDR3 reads CASSIAPSSGGRHQYF. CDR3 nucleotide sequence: TGTGCCAGCAGTATAGCCCCCAGTAGCGGGGGTAGGCACCAGTACTTC.

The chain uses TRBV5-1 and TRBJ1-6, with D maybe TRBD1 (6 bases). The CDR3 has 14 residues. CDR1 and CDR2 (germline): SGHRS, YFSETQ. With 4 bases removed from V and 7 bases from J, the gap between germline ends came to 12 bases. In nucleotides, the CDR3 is TGCGCCAGCAGCGAACAGGGAGGCAATTCACCCCTCCACTTT. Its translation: CASSEQGGNSPLHF.

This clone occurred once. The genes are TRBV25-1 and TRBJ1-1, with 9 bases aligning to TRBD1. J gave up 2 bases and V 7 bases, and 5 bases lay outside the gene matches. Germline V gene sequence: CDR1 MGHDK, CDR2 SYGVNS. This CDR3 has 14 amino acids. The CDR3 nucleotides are TGTGCCAGCACGGCGACAGGGGGTAACACTGAAGCTTTCTTT. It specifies CASTATGGNTEAFF.

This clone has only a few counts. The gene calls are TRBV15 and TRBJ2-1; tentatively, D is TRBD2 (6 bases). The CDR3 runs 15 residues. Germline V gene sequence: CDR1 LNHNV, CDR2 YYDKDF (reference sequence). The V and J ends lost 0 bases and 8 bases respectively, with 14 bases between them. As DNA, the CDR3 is TGTGCCACCAGCAGAGATCCTACTAGCATCGATGAGCAGTTCTTC. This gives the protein CATSRDPTSIDEQFF.

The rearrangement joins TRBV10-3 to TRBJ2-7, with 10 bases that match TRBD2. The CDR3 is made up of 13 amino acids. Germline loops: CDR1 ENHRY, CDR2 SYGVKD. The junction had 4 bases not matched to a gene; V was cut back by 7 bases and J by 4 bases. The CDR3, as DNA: TGTGCCATCACTAGCGGGAGAGGGTACGAGCAGTACTTC. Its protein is CAITSGRGYEQYF.

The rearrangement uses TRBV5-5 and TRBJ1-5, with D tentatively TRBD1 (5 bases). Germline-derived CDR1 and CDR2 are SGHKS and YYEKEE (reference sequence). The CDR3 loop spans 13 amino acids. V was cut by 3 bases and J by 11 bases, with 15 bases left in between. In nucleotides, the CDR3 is TGTGCCAGCAGCTCGGGCAGGGATAAGGCCCAGCATTTT. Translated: CASSSGRDKAQHF.

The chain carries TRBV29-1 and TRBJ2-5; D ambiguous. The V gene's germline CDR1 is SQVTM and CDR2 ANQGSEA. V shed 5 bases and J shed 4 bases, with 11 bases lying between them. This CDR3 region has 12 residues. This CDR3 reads CSVSQRLETQYF. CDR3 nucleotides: TGCAGCGTTAGCCAGAGATTAGAGACCCAGTACTTC.

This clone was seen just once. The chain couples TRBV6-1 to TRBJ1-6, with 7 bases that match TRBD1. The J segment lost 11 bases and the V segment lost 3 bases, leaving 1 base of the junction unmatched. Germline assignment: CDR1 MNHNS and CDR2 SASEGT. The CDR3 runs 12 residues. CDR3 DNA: TGTGCCAGCAGTGATACAGGGGCACCCCTCCACTTT. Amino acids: CASSDTGAPLHF.

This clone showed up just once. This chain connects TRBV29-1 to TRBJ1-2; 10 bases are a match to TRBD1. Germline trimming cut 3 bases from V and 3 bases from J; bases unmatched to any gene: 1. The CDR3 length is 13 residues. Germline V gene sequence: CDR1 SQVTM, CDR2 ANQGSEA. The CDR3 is CSVEGQGYYGYTF. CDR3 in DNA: TGCAGCGTTGAGGGACAGGGGTACTATGGCTACACCTTC. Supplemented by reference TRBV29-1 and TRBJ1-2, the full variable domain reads SAVISQKPSRDICQRGTSLTIQCQVDSQVTMMFWYRQQPGQSLTLIATANQGSEATYESGFVIDKFPISRPNLTFSTLTVSNMSPEDSSIYLCSVEGQGYYGYTFGSGTRLTVV.

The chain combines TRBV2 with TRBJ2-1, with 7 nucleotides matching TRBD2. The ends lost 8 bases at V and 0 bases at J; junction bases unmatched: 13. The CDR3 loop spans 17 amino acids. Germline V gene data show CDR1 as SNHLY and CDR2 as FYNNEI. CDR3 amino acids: CASPIGDGGSSYNEQFF. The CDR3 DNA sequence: TGTGCCAGCCCAATTGGAGACGGGGGGAGCTCCTACAATGAGCAGTTCTTC. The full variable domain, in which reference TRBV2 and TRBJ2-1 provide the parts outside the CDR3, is EPEVTQTPSHQVTQMGQEVILRCVPISNHLYFYWYRQILGQKVEFLVSFYNNEISEKSEIFDDQFSVERPDGSNFTLKIRSTKLEDSAMYFCASPIGDGGSSYNEQFFGPGTRLTVL.

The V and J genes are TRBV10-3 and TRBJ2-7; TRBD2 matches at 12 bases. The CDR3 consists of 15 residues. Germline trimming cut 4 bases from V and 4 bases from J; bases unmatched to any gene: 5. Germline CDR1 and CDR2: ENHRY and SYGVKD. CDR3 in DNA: TGTGCCATCAGTGGGCTAGCGGGAGGGCGGTACGAGCAGTACTTC. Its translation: CAISGLAGGRYEQYF.

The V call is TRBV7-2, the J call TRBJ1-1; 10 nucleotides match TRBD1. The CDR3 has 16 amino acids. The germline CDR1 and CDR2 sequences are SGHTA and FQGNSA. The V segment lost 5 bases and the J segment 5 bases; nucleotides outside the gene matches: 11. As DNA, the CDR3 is TGTGCCAGCAGCCAACGGGACAGGGGAGGAGGAACTGAAGCTTTCTTT. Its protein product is CASSQRDRGGGTEAFF.

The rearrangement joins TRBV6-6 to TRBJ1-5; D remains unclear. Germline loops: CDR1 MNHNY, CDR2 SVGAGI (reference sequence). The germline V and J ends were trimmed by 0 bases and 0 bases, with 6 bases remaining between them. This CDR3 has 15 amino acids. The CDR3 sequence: CASSYSRNSNQPQHF. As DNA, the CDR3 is TGTGCCAGCAGTTACTCCAGAAATAGCAATCAGCCCCAGCATTTT.

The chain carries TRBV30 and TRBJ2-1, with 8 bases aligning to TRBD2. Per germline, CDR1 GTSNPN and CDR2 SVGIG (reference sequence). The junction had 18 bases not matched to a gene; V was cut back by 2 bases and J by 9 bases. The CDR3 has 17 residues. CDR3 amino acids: CAWSLTLPGLGLGEQFF. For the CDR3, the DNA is TGTGCCTGGAGTCTTACCTTACCGGGACTAGGATTAGGTGAGCAGTTCTTC. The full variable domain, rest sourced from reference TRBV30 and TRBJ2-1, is SQTIHQWPATLVQPVGSPLSLECTVEGTSNPNLYWYRQAAGRGLQLLFYSVGIGQISSEVPQNLSASRPQDRQFILSSKKLLLSDSGFYLCAWSLTLPGLGLGEQFFGPGTRLTVL.

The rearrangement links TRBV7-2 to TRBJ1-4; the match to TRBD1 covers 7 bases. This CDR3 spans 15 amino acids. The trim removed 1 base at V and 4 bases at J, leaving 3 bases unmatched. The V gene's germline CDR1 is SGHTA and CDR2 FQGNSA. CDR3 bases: TGTGCCAGCAGCTTAGGACAGGGCGTTAATGAAAAACTGTTTTTT. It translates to CASSLGQGVNEKLFF.

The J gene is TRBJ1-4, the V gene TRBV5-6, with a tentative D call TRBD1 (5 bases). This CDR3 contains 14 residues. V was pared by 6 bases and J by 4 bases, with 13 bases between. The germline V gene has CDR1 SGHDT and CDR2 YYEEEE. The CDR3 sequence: CASTPGPVNEKLFF. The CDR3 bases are TGTGCCAGCACCCCGGGACCAGTTAATGAAAAACTGTTTTTT.

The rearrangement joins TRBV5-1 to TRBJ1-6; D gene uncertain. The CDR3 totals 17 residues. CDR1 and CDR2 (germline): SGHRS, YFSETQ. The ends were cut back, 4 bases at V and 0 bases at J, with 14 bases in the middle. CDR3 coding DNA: TGCGCCAGCAGCCCAACGGGAGGAAGCTCCTATAATTCACCCCTCCACTTT. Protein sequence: CASSPTGGSSYNSPLHF.

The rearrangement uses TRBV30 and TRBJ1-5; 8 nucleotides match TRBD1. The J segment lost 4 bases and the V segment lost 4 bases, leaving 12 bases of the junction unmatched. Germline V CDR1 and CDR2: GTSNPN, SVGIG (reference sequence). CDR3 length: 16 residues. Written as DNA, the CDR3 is TGTGCCTGGAAGAGCCAGGGGGCACGTGGGAATCAGCCCCAGCATTTT. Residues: CAWKSQGARGNQPQHF.

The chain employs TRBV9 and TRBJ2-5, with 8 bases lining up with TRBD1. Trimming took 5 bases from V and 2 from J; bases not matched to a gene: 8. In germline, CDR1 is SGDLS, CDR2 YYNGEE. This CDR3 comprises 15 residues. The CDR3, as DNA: TGTGCCAGCAGTACGGACAGGGCAGAACAAGAGACCCAGTACTTC. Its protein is CASSTDRAEQETQYF. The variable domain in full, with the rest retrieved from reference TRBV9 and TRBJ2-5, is DSGVTQTPKHLITATGQRVTLRCSPRSGDLSVYWYQQSLDQGLQFLIQYYNGEERAKGNILERFSAQQFPDLHSELNLSSLELGDSALYFCASSTDRAEQETQYFGPGTRLLVL.

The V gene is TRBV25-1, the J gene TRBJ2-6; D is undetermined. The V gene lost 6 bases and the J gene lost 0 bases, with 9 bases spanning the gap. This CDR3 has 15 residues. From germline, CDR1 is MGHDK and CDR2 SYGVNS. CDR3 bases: TGTGCCAGCAGCTATTACAGCTCTGGGGCCAACGTCCTGACTTTC. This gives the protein CASSYYSSGANVLTF.

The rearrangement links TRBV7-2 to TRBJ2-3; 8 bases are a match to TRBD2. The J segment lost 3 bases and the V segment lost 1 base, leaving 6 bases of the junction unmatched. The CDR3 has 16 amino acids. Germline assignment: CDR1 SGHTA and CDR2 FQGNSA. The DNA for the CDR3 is TGTGCCAGCAGCTTAGTGCCCGCTAGCGGGACAGATACGCAGTATTTT. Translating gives CASSLVPASGTDTQYF.

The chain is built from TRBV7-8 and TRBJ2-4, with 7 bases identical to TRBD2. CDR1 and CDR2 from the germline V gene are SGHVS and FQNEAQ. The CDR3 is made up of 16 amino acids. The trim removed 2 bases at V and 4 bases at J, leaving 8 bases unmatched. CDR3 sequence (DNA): TGTGCCAGCAGCTTATTGGGGACTAACGCGAAAAACATTCAGTACTTC. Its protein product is CASSLLGTNAKNIQYF.